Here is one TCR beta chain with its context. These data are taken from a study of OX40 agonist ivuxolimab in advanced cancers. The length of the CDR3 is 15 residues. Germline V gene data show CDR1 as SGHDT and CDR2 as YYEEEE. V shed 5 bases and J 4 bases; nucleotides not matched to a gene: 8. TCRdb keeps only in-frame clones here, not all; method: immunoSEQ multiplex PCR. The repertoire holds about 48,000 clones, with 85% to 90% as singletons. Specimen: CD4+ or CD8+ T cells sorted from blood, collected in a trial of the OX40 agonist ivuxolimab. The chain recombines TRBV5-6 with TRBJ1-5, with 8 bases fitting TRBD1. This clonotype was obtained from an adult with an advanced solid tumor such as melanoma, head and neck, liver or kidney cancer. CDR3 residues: CASRGWGQDNQPQHF. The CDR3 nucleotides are TGTGCCAGCAGGGGATGGGGACAGGATAATCAGCCCCAGCATTTT.